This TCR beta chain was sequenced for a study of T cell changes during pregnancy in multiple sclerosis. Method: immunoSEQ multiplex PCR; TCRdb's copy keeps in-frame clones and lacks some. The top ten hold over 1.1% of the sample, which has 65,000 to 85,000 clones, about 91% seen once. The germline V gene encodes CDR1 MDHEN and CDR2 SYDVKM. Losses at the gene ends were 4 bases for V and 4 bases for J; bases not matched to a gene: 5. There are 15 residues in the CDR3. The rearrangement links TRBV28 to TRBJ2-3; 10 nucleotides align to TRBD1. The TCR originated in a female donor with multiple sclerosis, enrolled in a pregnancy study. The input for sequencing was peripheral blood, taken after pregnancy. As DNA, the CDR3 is TGTGCCAGCAGTTCCACGGGACAGGGGTCAGATACGCAGTATTTT. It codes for CASSSTGQGSDTQYF. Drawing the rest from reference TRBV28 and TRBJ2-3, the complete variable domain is DVKVTQSSRYLVKRTGEKVFLECVQDMDHENMFWYRQDPGLGLRLIYFSYDVKMKEKGDIPEGYSVSREKKERFSLILESASTNQTSMYLCASSSTGQGSDTQYFGPGTRLTVL.